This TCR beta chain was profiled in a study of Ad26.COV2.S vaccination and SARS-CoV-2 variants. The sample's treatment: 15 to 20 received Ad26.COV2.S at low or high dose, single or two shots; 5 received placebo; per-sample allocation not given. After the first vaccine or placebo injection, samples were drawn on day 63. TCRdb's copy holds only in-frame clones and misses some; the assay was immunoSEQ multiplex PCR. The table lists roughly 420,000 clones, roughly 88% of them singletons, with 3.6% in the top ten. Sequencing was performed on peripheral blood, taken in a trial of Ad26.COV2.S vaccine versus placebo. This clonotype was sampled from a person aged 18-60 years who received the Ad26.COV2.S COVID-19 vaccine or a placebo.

CDR3 sequence reads: CATRVPTYEQYF. CDR3 nucleotide sequence: TGTGCCACCCGTGTCCCCACTTACGAGCAGTACTTC. V gene TRBV24-1 combines with J gene TRBJ2-7, with D unresolved. The V end lost 9 bases, the J end lost 4 bases, and 12 bases lay between the germline ends. The CDR3 covers 12 residues. CDR1 and CDR2 from the germline V gene are KGHDR and SFDVKD.